The 31 T cell receptor beta chains given below trace back to one sample, sequenced in a study of blood T cell repertoires in COVID-19 (dated by TCRdb to about 2020). Libraries were made using the immunoSEQ multiplex PCR assay. As stored in TCRdb, this immuneACCESS dataset retains in-frame rearrangements with V and J assigned. A fraction of the clones does not appear; measured against another copy, unresolved V genes explain less than half of the discrepancy, and the remainder lacks a known reason. The sample table shows tens of thousands of clones, and 70% to 90% are seen once. The biggest ten clones account for about 6% of the sample. Specimen: peripheral blood. The receptor set was obtained from a woman aged 80 or over with active or convalescent COVID-19.

The rearrangement uses TRBV27 and TRBJ2-7; maybe TRBD1 (5 bases). CDR1 and CDR2 from the germline V gene are MNHEY and SMNVEV (reference sequence). Trimming removed 4 bases from V and 5 bases from J, with 15 bases in between. CDR3 length: 14 amino acids. The CDR3 DNA reads TGTGCCAGCAGTTGGGGCAGGGCACGGGACGAGCAGTACTTC. Amino acid sequence: CASSWGRARDEQYF.

The rearrangement joins TRBV30 to TRBJ2-3, with TRBD1 identical over 9 bases. Looked up from germline, CDR1 is GTSNPN and CDR2 is SVGIG (reference sequence). The CDR3 covers 16 residues. J gave up 5 bases and V 5 bases, and 14 bases lay outside the gene matches. The CDR3 region is CAWDSEQGAEGDTQYF. As DNA, the CDR3 is TGTGCCTGGGACAGCGAACAGGGGGCTGAGGGAGATACGCAGTATTTT.

V usage is TRBV2 and J usage is TRBJ2-3; 14 bases fit TRBD2. With 2 bases clipped from V and 7 bases from J, the junction kept 5 bases outside the gene matches. The germline V gene has CDR1 SNHLY and CDR2 FYNNEI. CDR3 length: 16 residues. This CDR3 is CASSEKGTSGGHTQYF. CDR3 DNA sequence: TGTGCCAGCAGTGAAAAGGGGACTAGCGGGGGTCATACGCAGTATTTT.

This sequence joins TRBV5-1 and TRBJ1-1; D is possibly TRBD1 (6 bases). This CDR3 comprises 15 residues. The germline CDR1 and CDR2 sequences are SGHRS and YFSETQ. Trimming cost V 1 base and J 6 bases, with 16 bases left between them. DNA for the CDR3: TGCGCCAGCAGCTTGATAGGGGGGGAGAGAGCTGAAGCTTTCTTT. This gives the protein CASSLIGGERAEAFF.

The chain joins TRBV7-2 to TRBJ2-7, with D perhaps matching TRBD1 (6 bases). Trimming cost V 3 bases and J 4 bases, with 13 bases left between them. Germline CDR1 SGHTA, CDR2 FQGNSA. The CDR3 is 14 amino acids. The CDR3 bases are TGTGCCAGCAGCTTCTCTACAGGGTTTTACGAGCAGTACTTC. Its translation is CASSFSTGFYEQYF.

This clone was counted a few times. This sequence joins TRBV7-9 and TRBJ2-5; unclear D gene. CDR1 is SEHNR and CDR2 is FQNEAQ in the germline V gene (reference sequence). This CDR3 is 12 amino acids long. Trimming cost V 5 bases and J 4 bases, with 8 bases left between them. CDR3 coding DNA: TGTGCCAGCAGCCCTCTCGGAGAGACCCAGTACTTC. This sequence encodes CASSPLGETQYF.

CDR3 nucleotides: TGTGCCAGCTCACCAACGGCAGGTAGTGGAAACACCATATATTTT. It is translated as CASSPTAGSGNTIYF. This chain uses TRBV18 with TRBJ1-3; D is uncertain. V was cut by 2 bases and J by 3 bases, with 11 bases left in between. CDR3 size: 15 residues. Per the germline V gene, CDR1 is KGHSH and CDR2 is LQKENI.

The chain is built from TRBV9 and TRBJ1-5; 11 bases match TRBD1. Trimming took 0 bases from V and 0 from J; bases not matched to a gene: 5. This CDR3 is built from 18 residues. From germline, CDR1 is SGDLS and CDR2 YYNGEE. The CDR3 reads CASSVAGQGEFSNQPQHF. The CDR3 DNA is TGTGCCAGCAGCGTAGCGGGACAGGGGGAATTTAGCAATCAGCCCCAGCATTTT.

The genes are TRBV6-6 and TRBJ1-5; possibly TRBD1 for D (6 bases). The CDR3 totals 16 residues. CDR1 is MNHNY and CDR2 is SVGAGI in the germline V gene (reference sequence). The V gene lost 6 bases and the J gene lost 1 base, with 16 bases spanning the gap. DNA of the CDR3: TGTGCCAGCAGCACGGCGGGGGGGGGCAGCAATCAGCCCCAGCATTTT. Amino acids: CASSTAGGGSNQPQHF.

This chain's CDR3 is CASSVEGSGGAPQETQYF. The DNA of the CDR3 is TGTGCCAGCAGCGTAGAGGGTAGCGGGGGGGCACCCCAAGAGACCCAGTACTTC. V and J are TRBV9 and TRBJ2-5; 11 nucleotides align to TRBD2. After removal of 0 bases from V and 1 base from J, the junction contained 8 bases not matched to a gene. The germline CDR1 and CDR2 sequences are SGDLS and YYNGEE. This CDR3 spans 18 amino acids.

The chain uses TRBV5-4 and TRBJ1-3; 10 nucleotides line up with TRBD1. V lost 3 bases and J lost 4; bases outside the gene matches: 4. This CDR3 comprises 15 residues. Germline assignment: CDR1 SGHNT and CDR2 YYREEE (reference sequence). Here the CDR3 DNA reads TGTGCCAGCAGCTCACGACAGGGGGCCGGAAACACCATATATTTT. Its translation is CASSSRQGAGNTIYF.

The gene calls are TRBV18 and TRBJ1-2; D is ambiguous. Trimming left V 3 bases short and J 2 bases short, with 10 bases between. CDR1 KGHSH and CDR2 LQKENI come from the germline V gene. This CDR3 contains 14 residues. CDR3 protein: CASSPQRQNYGYTF. In nucleotides, the CDR3 is TGTGCCAGCTCACCCCAGCGGCAGAACTATGGCTACACCTTC.

The table lists this clone with a count of one. This chain connects TRBV29-1 to TRBJ1-1; D is undetermined. Germline V gives CDR1 SQVTM, CDR2 ANQGSEA. The ends were cut back, 4 bases at V and 1 base at J, with 7 bases in the middle. The CDR3 is made up of 12 amino acids. This chain's CDR3 is CSVGAENTEAFF. DNA of the CDR3: TGCAGCGTTGGGGCAGAGAACACTGAAGCTTTCTTT.

The count of this clone is one. The CDR3, as DNA: TGTGCCTGGAGTTTACAGGGTCGGGATTCACCCCTCCACTTT. Its protein product is CAWSLQGRDSPLHF. The rearrangement joins TRBV30 to TRBJ1-6; a possible D gene is TRBD1 (6 bases). V gave up 2 bases and J gave up 8 bases, with 13 bases separating them. There are 14 residues in the CDR3. Germline CDR1 reads GTSNPN; CDR2 reads SVGIG (reference sequence).

The rearrangement uses TRBV11-2 and TRBJ2-7, with TRBD2 matching over 12 bases. The CDR3 runs 15 residues. The V gene end was trimmed by 3 bases and the J gene end by 4 bases; junction bases not matched to a gene: 4. The germline gives CDR1 SGHAT, CDR2 FQNNGV. DNA of the CDR3: TGTGCCAGCAGCTTTGGACTAGCGGGATTGTACGAGCAGTACTTC. Translated, it gives CASSFGLAGLYEQYF.

This chain uses TRBV2 with TRBJ2-1; 11 bases line up with TRBD2. Germline values: CDR1 SNHLY, CDR2 FYNNEI. V gave up 3 bases and J gave up 3 bases; unmatched junction bases: 4. The CDR3 totals 16 residues. CDR3 nucleotide sequence: TGTGCCAGCAGTGATAGGCTAGCGGGGGGCTACAATGAGCAGTTCTTC. It encodes CASSDRLAGGYNEQFF.

This chain uses TRBV19 with TRBJ1-4; D unclear. Trimming pared 3 bases from V and 7 bases from J, leaving 9 bases between. CDR1 and CDR2 from the germline V gene are LNHDA and SQIVND (reference sequence). The CDR3 covers 13 residues. DNA for the CDR3: TGTGCCAGTAGTATGTCGGCGGCTGAAAAACTGTTTTTT. Its protein is CASSMSAAEKLFF.

This chain connects TRBV3-1 (or the pseudogene TRBV3-2) to TRBJ1-6, with 7 bases fitting TRBD1. The CDR3 length is 18 residues. Trimming removed 3 bases from V and 8 bases from J; junction bases left unmatched: 16. Germline loops: CDR1 LGHDT, CDR2 YNNKEL (reference sequence). The CDR3 loop is CASSQEGQARRGDSPLHF. The CDR3 nucleotides are TGTGCCAGCAGCCAGGAAGGACAGGCCCGAAGGGGAGATTCACCCCTCCACTTT.

Only a few counts were recorded for this clone. The chain carries TRBV6-1 and TRBJ2-7; 7 bases map to TRBD2. There are 16 residues in the CDR3. Germline loops: CDR1 MNHNS, CDR2 SASEGT. Trimming took 3 bases from V and 6 from J; bases not matched to a gene: 14. The CDR3 reads CASSDRNRDYRFEQYF. CDR3 in DNA: TGTGCCAGCAGTGATCGGAACCGGGACTACCGCTTCGAGCAGTACTTC.

The sample holds one count of this clone. The rearrangement links TRBV11-2 to TRBJ2-7; D is undetermined. In germline, CDR1 is SGHAT, CDR2 FQNNGV. The V gene lost 0 bases and the J gene lost 3 bases, with 6 bases spanning the gap. The CDR3 spans 13 residues. This CDR3 reads CASSLDHSYEQYF. The CDR3 DNA sequence: TGTGCCAGCAGCTTAGATCATAGCTACGAGCAGTACTTC. Variable domain in full (rest from reference TRBV11-2 and TRBJ2-7): EAGVAQSPRYKIIEKRQSVAFWCNPISGHATLYWYQQILGQGPKLLIQFQNNGVVDDSQLPKDRFSAERLKGVDSTLKIQPAKLEDSAVYLCASSLDHSYEQYFGPGTRLTVT.

The chain carries TRBV3-1 (or the pseudogene TRBV3-2) and TRBJ2-7; perhaps TRBD1 as D (6 bases). The V end was cut by 1 base, the J end by 6 bases, with 13 bases between. CDR3 size: 14 residues. Germline lookup yields CDR1 LGHDT and CDR2 YNNKEL (reference sequence). DNA of the CDR3: TGTGCCAGCAGCCAAGTACAGGGAGCGGCCGAGCAGTACTTC. Translated: CASSQVQGAAEQYF.

The V call is TRBV2, the J call TRBJ2-7; D gene unclear. V was pared by 1 base and J by 6 bases, with 7 bases between. CDR1 is SNHLY and CDR2 is FYNNEI in the germline V gene. CDR3 size: 12 residues. The CDR3 DNA follows: TGTGCCAGCAGTGAAGGGAGACGCGAGCAGTACTTC. Translation: CASSEGRREQYF. Looking up the rest from reference TRBV2 and TRBJ2-7 gives the full variable domain: EPEVTQTPSHQVTQMGQEVILRCVPISNHLYFYWYRQILGQKVEFLVSFYNNEISEKSEIFDDQFSVERPDGSNFTLKIRSTKLEDSAMYFCASSEGRREQYFGPGTRLTVT.

The chain couples TRBV6-5 to TRBJ2-4, with 9 bases fitting TRBD1. The CDR3 is 15 amino acids. Germline V gene lookup returns CDR1 MNHEY and CDR2 SVGAGI. The J segment lost 7 bases and the V segment lost 7 bases, leaving 11 bases of the junction unmatched. The CDR3 coding sequence is TGTGCCAGCATAACCACCGGGACAGGGAAGAACATTCAGTACTTC. The encoded protein is CASITTGTGKNIQYF.

The V and J genes are TRBV28 and TRBJ2-1; D is possibly TRBD2 (5 bases). CDR3 length: 13 residues. V was clipped by 1 base and J by 10 bases, with 11 bases between them. Per the germline V gene, CDR1 is MDHEN and CDR2 is SYDVKM. The CDR3 nucleotides read TGTGCCAGCAGTTTATTGGGTTCTAGCGAGCAGTTCTTC. Protein: CASSLLGSSEQFF.

The chain combines TRBV9 with TRBJ2-7, with TRBD1 matching 10 bases. The length of the CDR3 is 15 residues. With V trimmed by 0 bases and J by 0 bases, 0 bases remained unmatched. Germline CDR1 is SGDLS and CDR2 is YYNGEE. DNA for the CDR3: TGTGCCAGCAGCGTAGGACAGGGGGCCTCCTACGAGCAGTACTTC. Translation: CASSVGQGASYEQYF. Drawing the rest from reference TRBV9 and TRBJ2-7, the complete variable domain is DSGVTQTPKHLITATGQRVTLRCSPRSGDLSVYWYQQSLDQGLQFLIQYYNGEERAKGNILERFSAQQFPDLHSELNLSSLELGDSALYFCASSVGQGASYEQYFGPGTRLTVT.

The chain is built from TRBV4-1 and TRBJ1-3, with 7 bases identical to TRBD1. Germline CDR1 is MGHRA and CDR2 is YSYEKL. V lost 2 bases and J lost 4; bases outside the gene matches: 5. The CDR3 runs 15 residues. Here the CDR3 reads CASSQLTGLGNTIYF. The CDR3 nucleotides are TGCGCCAGCAGCCAACTGACAGGGCTGGGAAACACCATATATTTT.

This rearrangement joins TRBV7-2 to TRBJ1-2; TRBD1 aligns across 7 bases. CDR1 and CDR2 from the germline V gene are SGHTA and FQGNSA. The CDR3 loop spans 13 amino acids. With 4 bases clipped from V and 7 bases from J, the junction kept 6 bases outside the gene matches. This CDR3 is CASSSRDRAGYTF. The CDR3 DNA sequence: TGTGCCAGCAGCTCAAGAGACAGGGCTGGCTACACCTTC. The whole variable domain, remainder taken from reference TRBV7-2 and TRBJ1-2, is GAGVSQSPSNKVTEKGKDVELRCDPISGHTALYWYRQSLGQGLEFLIYFQGNSAPDKSGLPSDRFSAERTGGSVSTLTIQRTQQEDSAVYLCASSSRDRAGYTFGSGTRLTVV.

V gene TRBV18 combines with J gene TRBJ2-1; possible D gene TRBD1, 6 bases. CDR1 is KGHSH, CDR2 LQKENI, per germline. V was pared by 3 bases and J by 1 base, with 7 bases between. The length of the CDR3 is 14 residues. Written as DNA, the CDR3 is TGTGCCAGCTCACCCGACAGGTCCTACAATGAGCAGTTCTTC. It codes for CASSPDRSYNEQFF.

V and J are TRBV2 and TRBJ1-5; 7 bases line up with TRBD1. Germline trimming cut 6 bases from V and 7 bases from J; bases unmatched to any gene: 6. This CDR3 is built from 13 residues. Germline V gene sequence: CDR1 SNHLY, CDR2 FYNNEI. The CDR3 DNA reads as TGTGCCAGCAGCCAATACAGGGGACAGCCCCAGCATTTT. It encodes CASSQYRGQPQHF.

The chain uses TRBV5-5 and TRBJ1-4, with TRBD1 matching over 7 bases. The V and J ends lost 4 bases and 4 bases, in that order; junction bases with no gene match: 7. Germline assignment: CDR1 SGHKS and CDR2 YYEKEE (reference sequence). This CDR3 region has 15 residues. The CDR3 is CASSRQGTGNEKLFF. As DNA, the CDR3 is TGTGCCAGCAGCCGACAGGGTACGGGTAATGAAAAACTGTTTTTT.

The rearrangement uses TRBV2 and TRBJ1-4; possibly TRBD1 for D (6 bases). The CDR3 contains 13 residues. The V gene lost 8 bases and the J gene lost 8 bases, with 15 bases spanning the gap. Germline loops: CDR1 SNHLY, CDR2 FYNNEI. CDR3 DNA: TGTGCCAGCCACAGGGATCCGGTAGAAAAACTGTTTTTT. The encoded protein is CASHRDPVEKLFF.